This T cell receptor beta chain was observed in a study of blood T cell repertoires in COVID-19. Study-level information: Material from acute and convalescent COVID-19 was sourced from the United States, Italy and Spain. PBMCs, B-cell-depleted T cells, or T cells were the source of the cDNA or gDNA that made up the material.

CDR1 is SGHRS and CDR2 is YFSETQ in the germline V gene. CDR3 length equals 15 residues. V dropped 5 bases and J dropped 4; count of bases not matched to a gene: 9. As processed by the authors: Reference gene primer amplification yielded estimated nucleated cell counts. Assay: immunoSEQ multiplex PCR; the TCRdb copy retains only in-frame clones and omits some. That table gives V, J and clone size, and the DNA gave D and trimming. The sample comprises tens of thousands of clones, roughly 84% of which are singletons, and roughly 5% rests with the top ten. The TCR sequence derives from a man older than 75 in a cohort sampled during active COVID-19. The chain employs TRBV5-1 and TRBJ2-5; 9 bases fit TRBD1. Sequenced: peripheral blood. This CDR3 reads CASSNRQGEGETQYF. The DNA of the CDR3 is TGCGCCAGCAGTAATCGACAGGGGGAGGGAGAGACCCAGTACTTC.